This record looks at one T cell receptor (beta chain) sequence and its context. Germline V gene data show CDR1 as SGDLS and CDR2 as YYNGEE. The CDR3 consists of 15 residues. V was shortened by 6 bases and J by 5 bases, with 18 bases between the two germline ends. The data stem from a study of blood T cell repertoires in COVID-19. Study overall: Collection of acute and convalescent COVID-19 samples took place in the United States, Italy and Spain. The analysed material was cDNA or gDNA that came from T cells, B-cell-depleted T cells, or PBMCs.

Authors' analysis steps: Nucleated cell counts were estimated from reference gene primer amplification. The data were produced by immunoSEQ multiplex PCR, yet TCRdb's version contains in-frame clones alone and is incomplete. V and J calls and clone size are copied from that table; D and trimming were computed from the DNA. In the table there are some 400,000 clones, around 87% of which are singletons. The source is a man between 18 and 35 years old with active or convalescent COVID-19. This chain connects TRBV9 to TRBJ1-5, with no clear D. Sequences were obtained from peripheral blood. The CDR3 region has the DNA TGTGCCAGCACCAAAGGAGGGAACTATGATCAGCCCCAGCATTTT. Encoded protein: CASTKGGNYDQPQHF. The full variable domain, with the rest looked up from reference TRBV9 and TRBJ1-5, is DSGVTQTPKHLITATGQRVTLRCSPRSGDLSVYWYQQSLDQGLQFLIQYYNGEERAKGNILERFSAQQFPDLHSELNLSSLELGDSALYFCASTKGGNYDQPQHFGDGTRLSIL.